Listed below are T cell receptor beta chains from one sample, sequenced in a study of blood T cell repertoires in COVID-19. TCRdb's table, derived via immunoSEQ multiplex PCR, lists solely in-frame clones and lacks some. The data show approximately 470,000 clones, 75% to 90% seen once. Source material: PBMCs or T cells enriched from blood (not recorded which). The source of these receptors is a young woman who had recovered from COVID-19. The CDR3 runs from the conserved cysteine through the conserved F or W. The D gene is left open where the match is weak. Clone size, where shown, is once, few, many, or a class for clones that have expanded.

DNA: TGTGCCAGCAGCTTGGTGGGACAATCAGGCACTGAAGCTTTCTTT
CDR3: CASSLVGQSGTEAFF
size: .
D: .
J: TRBJ1-1
V: TRBV5-6

DNA: TGTGCCAGCAGTTCACCCCTGACTAGCGGGGGCTACGAGCAGTACTTC
CDR3: CASSSPLTSGGYEQYF
size: once
D: TRBD2
J: TRBJ2-7
V: TRBV27

DNA: TGTGCCAGCAGCCAGAGACAGGGTTATCAAGAGACCCAGTACTTC
CDR3: CASSQRQGYQETQYF
size: .
D: TRBD1
J: TRBJ2-5
V: TRBV3-1/TRBV3-2

DNA: TGTGCCAGCAGCTGGGAGGATTCGGCCGACACTGAAGCTTTCTTT
CDR3: CASSWEDSADTEAFF
size: few
D: .
J: TRBJ1-1
V: TRBV7-6

DNA: TGTGCCAGTAATAGGCTAGCAGGCGATGAGCAGTTCTTC
CDR3: CASNRLAGDEQFF
size: .
D: .
J: TRBJ2-1
V: TRBV19

DNA: TGTGCCATCAGTGCTCTTCAGAGGACAGATACGCAGTATTTT
CDR3: CAISALQRTDTQYF
size: .
D: .
J: TRBJ2-3
V: TRBV10-3

DNA: TGCGCCAGCAGCTTGGAGGGGTACCGACCTAACTATGGCTACACCTTC
CDR3: CASSLEGYRPNYGYTF
size: .
D: .
J: TRBJ1-2
V: TRBV5-1

DNA: TGTGCCAGCAGCTTGAGCGGTACAGAAGGAAACACCATATATTTT
CDR3: CASSLSGTEGNTIYF
size: .
D: .
J: TRBJ1-3
V: TRBV5-5

DNA: TGTGCCAGCCGGCGGGGTGGCCCCACAGATACGCAGTATTTT
CDR3: CASRRGGPTDTQYF
size: .
D: .
J: TRBJ2-3
V: TRBV28

DNA: TGTGCCAGCACTCTAAAGGGAGGGAGGCTCGAGACCCAGTACTTC
CDR3: CASTLKGGRLETQYF
size: .
D: TRBD2
J: TRBJ2-5
V: TRBV27

DNA: TGTGCCAGCAGCCTGTTGGGGGCGGGGGCAGATACGCAGTATTTT
CDR3: CASSLLGAGADTQYF
size: .
D: .
J: TRBJ2-3
V: TRBV5-4

DNA: TGTGCCAGCAGTTACGCTGGGACAGCTGGAAACACCATATATTTT
CDR3: CASSYAGTAGNTIYF
size: .
D: TRBD1
J: TRBJ1-3
V: TRBV6-5